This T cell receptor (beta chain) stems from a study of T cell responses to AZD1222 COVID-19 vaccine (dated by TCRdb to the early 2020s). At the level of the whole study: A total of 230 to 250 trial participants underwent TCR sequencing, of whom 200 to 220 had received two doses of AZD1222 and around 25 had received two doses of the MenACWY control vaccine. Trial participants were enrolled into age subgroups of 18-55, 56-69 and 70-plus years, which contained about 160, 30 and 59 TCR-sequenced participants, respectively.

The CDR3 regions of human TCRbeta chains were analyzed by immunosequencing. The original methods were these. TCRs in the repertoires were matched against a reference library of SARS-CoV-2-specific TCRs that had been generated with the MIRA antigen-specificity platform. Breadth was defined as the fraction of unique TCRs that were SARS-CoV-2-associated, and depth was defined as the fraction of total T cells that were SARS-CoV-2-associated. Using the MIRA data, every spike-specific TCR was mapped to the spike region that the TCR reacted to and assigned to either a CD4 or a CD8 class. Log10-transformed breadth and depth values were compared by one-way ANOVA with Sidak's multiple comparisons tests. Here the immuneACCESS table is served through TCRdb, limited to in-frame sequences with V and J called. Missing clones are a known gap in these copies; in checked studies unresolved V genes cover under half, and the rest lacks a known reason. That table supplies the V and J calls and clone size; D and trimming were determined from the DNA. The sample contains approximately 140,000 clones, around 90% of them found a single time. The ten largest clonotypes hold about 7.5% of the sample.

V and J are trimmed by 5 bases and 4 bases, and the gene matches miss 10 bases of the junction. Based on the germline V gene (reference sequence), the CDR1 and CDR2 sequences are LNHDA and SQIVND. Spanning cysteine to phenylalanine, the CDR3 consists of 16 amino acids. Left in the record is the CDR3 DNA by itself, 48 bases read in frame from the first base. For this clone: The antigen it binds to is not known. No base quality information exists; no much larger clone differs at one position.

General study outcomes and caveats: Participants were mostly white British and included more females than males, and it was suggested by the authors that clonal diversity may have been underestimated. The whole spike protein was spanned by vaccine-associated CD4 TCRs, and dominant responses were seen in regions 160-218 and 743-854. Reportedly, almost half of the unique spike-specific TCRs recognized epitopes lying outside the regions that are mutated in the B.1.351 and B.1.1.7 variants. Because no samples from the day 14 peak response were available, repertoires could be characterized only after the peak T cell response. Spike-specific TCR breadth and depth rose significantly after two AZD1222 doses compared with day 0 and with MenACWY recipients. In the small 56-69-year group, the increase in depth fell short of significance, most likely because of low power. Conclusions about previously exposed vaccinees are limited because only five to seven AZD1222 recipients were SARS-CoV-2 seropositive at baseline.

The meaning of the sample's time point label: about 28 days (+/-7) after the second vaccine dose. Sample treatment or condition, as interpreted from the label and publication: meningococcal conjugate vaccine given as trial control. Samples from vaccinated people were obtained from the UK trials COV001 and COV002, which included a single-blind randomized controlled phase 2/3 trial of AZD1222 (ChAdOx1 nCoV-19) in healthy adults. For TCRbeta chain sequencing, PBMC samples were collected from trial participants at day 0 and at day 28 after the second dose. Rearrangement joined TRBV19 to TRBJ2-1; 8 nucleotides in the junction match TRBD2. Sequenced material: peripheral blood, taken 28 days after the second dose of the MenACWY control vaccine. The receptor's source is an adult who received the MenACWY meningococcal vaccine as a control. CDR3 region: CASSSRTSGVYNEQFF. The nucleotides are TGTGCCAGTAGTTCACGAACTAGCGGCGTTTACAATGAGCAGTTCTTC.